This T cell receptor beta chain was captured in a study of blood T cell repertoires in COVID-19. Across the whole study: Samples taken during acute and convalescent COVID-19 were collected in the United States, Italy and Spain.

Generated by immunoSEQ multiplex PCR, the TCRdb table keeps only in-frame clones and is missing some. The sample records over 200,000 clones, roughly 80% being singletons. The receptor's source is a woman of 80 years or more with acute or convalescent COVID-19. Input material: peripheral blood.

DNA for the CDR3: TGTGCCAGCAGCGTAGTGGTACAGGGGGCAACCGGGGAGCTGTTTTTT. Its protein product is CASSVVVQGATGELFF. This chain joins TRBV9 and TRBJ2-2; 9 bases fit TRBD1. The CDR3 length is 16 residues. V dropped 0 bases and J dropped 5; count of bases not matched to a gene: 5. Germline V gene data show CDR1 as SGDLS and CDR2 as YYNGEE.